This TCR beta chain was recorded in a study of blood T cell repertoires in COVID-19. On the study more broadly: PBMCs, B-cell-depleted T cells, or T cells provided the cDNA or gDNA that made up the material.

As originally analysed: Amplification of reference gene primers provided the estimated nucleated cell counts. The repertoire was sequenced with immunoSEQ multiplex PCR; TCRdb's copy has only in-frame clones and lacks some. The V and J calls and the clone size are those of that table, but D and trimming were determined from the DNA. The sample has about 74,000 clones; under 95% are singletons. The CDR3 length is 15 residues. The V gene's germline CDR1 is SGHTS and CDR2 YDEGEE. Trimming removed 5 bases at V and 0 bases at J, with 12 bases between. The sequencing input was peripheral blood. The sequence came from a man aged 45-60 years with acute or convalescent COVID-19. The chain carries TRBV5-8 and TRBJ1-5, with D tentatively TRBD1 (6 bases). The CDR3 here is CASRRGQISNQPQHF. The DNA for the CDR3 is TGTGCCAGCAGGCGCGGACAGATTAGCAATCAGCCCCAGCATTTT.